In this sample, the clone carrying this T cell receptor (beta chain) turned up once. This entry belongs to a study of sequential checkpoint blockade in melanoma. The CDR3 is made up of 14 amino acids. V lost 7 bases and J lost 4, with 16 bases in between. Germline V gene data show CDR1 as SGHTA and CDR2 as FQGNSA. Repertoires were generated with immunoSEQ multiplex PCR, while TCRdb's copy carries only in-frame clones and drops some. The sample contains nearly 11,000 clones, under 85% of which appear only once. As for treatment: randomized to nivolumab then ipilimumab (arm A) or the reverse (arm B). PBMC sorting kept live CD3+CD8+ cells without CD19 or CD56.

The receptor was derived from a human donor with melanoma. The sample here was CD8+ T cells sorted from blood (inferred from file names), taken from a patient given nivolumab and ipilimumab in sequence. The V gene is TRBV7-2, the J gene TRBJ1-2, with D maybe TRBD1 (6 bases). The CDR3 is CASIGRGRGYGYTF. For the CDR3, the DNA is TGTGCCAGCATCGGGCGGGGGCGAGGCTATGGCTACACCTTC.